This T cell receptor beta chain was identified during a study of spatial heterogeneity in lung cancer. Findings and caveats of the study: The study found that expanded intratumoral alpha and beta TCR counts tracked tumor mutation counts.

Time point in this sample: sample taken at primary tumor resection. TCRdb re-called the 5' RACE reads with MiXCR, one entry per CDR3 protein. The table lists about 4,800 distinct CDR3 sequences, more than 6.5% of them singletons. This clonotype was detected ten times or more. The antigen remains undetermined. Trimming cost V 6 bases and J 2 bases, with 14 bases left between them. Looked up from germline, CDR1 is SEHNR and CDR2 is FQNEAQ (reference sequence). This CDR3 region has 16 residues. The source of this sequence is a male donor with early-stage non-small cell lung cancer. This specimen consisted of lung tumor tissue, obtained at surgery. This chain joins TRBV7-9 and TRBJ1-6; D gene unclear. The CDR3 loop reads CASSLLGVTYNSPLHF. CDR3 nucleotides: TGTGCCAGCAGTTTACTTGGGGTGACCTATAATTCACCCCTCCACTTT.